This entry concerns a single T cell receptor (beta chain). There is no known antigen for this receptor. Base qualities are missing; no much larger clone stands one base away. V was cut back by 0 bases and J by 0 bases, leaving a gap of 4 bases between them. From a lookup of the germline V gene (reference sequence), CDR1 and CDR2 are SGHKS and YYEKEE. Counted from cysteine to phenylalanine, this CDR3 has 14 amino acids. Of the read, only the CDR3 DNA is kept; its 42 bases are in frame from base 1. The sample is drawn from a study of T cell responses to AZD1222 COVID-19 vaccine (dated by TCRdb to the early 2020s). In terms of the full investigation: TCR sequencing was performed for about 250 trial participants, of whom about 200 were given two doses of AZD1222 and some 26 were given two doses of MenACWY control vaccine. Trial participants were enrolled by age into 18-55, 56-69 and 70-plus year subgroups, with roughly 150, 30 and 60 TCR-sequenced participants respectively. Paper-wide results and their limitations: After two AZD1222 doses, spike-specific TCR breadth and depth were significantly higher than at day 0 and than in MenACWY recipients. Reportedly, almost half of the unique spike-specific TCRs recognized epitopes lying outside the regions that are mutated in the B.1.351 and B.1.1.7 variants. Because no samples from the day 14 peak response were available, repertoires could be characterized only after the peak T cell response. Only a handful of AZD1222 recipients were SARS-CoV-2 seropositive at baseline, limiting conclusions about previously exposed vaccinees. The 56-69-year group was small, and its depth increase did not reach significance, likely because of low power. Participants were mostly white British, with more females than males. The authors suggested clonal diversity may have been underestimated. The whole spike protein was spanned by vaccine-associated CD4 TCRs, and dominant responses were seen in regions 160-218 and 743-854.

The CDR3 regions of human TCRbeta chains were analyzed by immunosequencing. The authors processed their data as follows. Repertoire TCRs were checked for matches against a reference library of SARS-CoV-2-specific TCRs that had been generated using the MIRA antigen-specificity platform. Breadth was defined as the fraction of unique TCRs that were SARS-CoV-2-associated, and depth was defined as the fraction of total T cells that were SARS-CoV-2-associated. Using the MIRA data, each spike-specific TCR was assigned both to the spike region to which the TCR was reactive and to a CD4 or CD8 class. Log10-transformed breadth and depth values were compared by one-way ANOVA with Sidak's multiple comparisons tests. Not all clones reach the TCRdb copy of this immuneACCESS table, which keeps in-frame sequences only. Checked studies attribute under half of the gap to unresolved V genes and leave the rest unexplained. The DNA was the basis for D and trimming; V, J and clone size are from that table. The table for this sample lists about 110,000 clones; nearly 90% of them were counted only once. Of the sample, 4.5% to 5.5% is held by the ten largest clones.

Explained via the paper, the time point label denotes: about 28 days (+/-7) after the second vaccine dose. AZD1222 recipients whose second dose came at about 4 weeks and those whose second dose came at about 12 weeks were combined into one group, since spike-specific TCR depth and breadth did not differ between the two schedules. Vaccinee samples came from UK trials COV001 and COV002, including a single-blind randomized controlled phase 2/3 trial of AZD1222 (ChAdOx1 nCoV-19) in healthy adults. For TCRbeta chain sequencing, PBMC samples from trial participants were taken at day 0 and at day 28 after the second dose.

The rearrangement combines TRBV5-5 with TRBJ1-3; no confident D gene assignment can be made. This TCR derives from an adult who received the AZD1222 COVID-19 vaccine. This material consisted of peripheral blood, taken 28 days after the second AZD1222 dose. CDR3 reads: CASSLGPSGNTIYF. The sequenced DNA is TGTGCCAGCAGCTTGGGGCCCTCTGGAAACACCATATATTTT.